This TCR beta chain was observed in a study of beta chain features in type 1 diabetes. The study, taken as a whole, reports: Shortening of TCRB CDR3s, moderate but significant, appeared in all four CD4+ subsets of Type 1 diabetes patients.

This clone has a handful of counts. Its target is not known. Per germline, CDR1 SGHDN and CDR2 FVKESK. The CDR3 loop spans 15 amino acids. Losses at the gene ends were 3 bases for V and 9 bases for J; bases not matched to a gene: 6. cDNA synthesis used the whole RNA isolate, giving expressed TCRB sequences. TCRdb's copy holds only in-frame clones and misses some; the assay was immunoSEQ multiplex PCR. The sample has around 100,000 clones; approximately 30% are singletons. Input material: central memory CD4+ T cells from blood. The clonotype was recovered from a young woman with type 1 diabetes. V and J are TRBV14 and TRBJ2-1, with 12 bases identical to TRBD2. The CDR3 sequence: CASSHLAGGRGEQFF. Written as DNA, the CDR3 is TGTGCCAGCAGCCATCTAGCGGGAGGGCGGGGTGAGCAGTTCTTC. Looking up the rest from reference TRBV14 and TRBJ2-1 gives the full variable domain: EAGVTQFPSHSVIEKGQTVTLRCDPISGHDNLYWYRRVMGKEIKFLLHFVKESKQDESGMPNNRFLAERTGGTYSTLKVQPAELEDSGVYFCASSHLAGGRGEQFFGPGTRLTVL.